This T cell receptor beta chain was captured by sequencing in a study of T cells in localized non-small cell lung cancer. A note on this clone: Its matching antigen is unknown.

Data came from immunoSEQ multiplex PCR; TCRdb stores just in-frame clones and leaves some out. The sample has 20,000 to 25,000 clones, approximately 87% seen once; the top ten hold approximately 15%. Study findings and constraints: Adjacent uninvolved lung tissue had the highest T cell clonality, exceeding tumor. A median roughly 57 of the top 100 tumor clones appeared in adjacent lung. It remains possible that heterogeneity exists, since only one tumor region was sequenced.

Germline V gene data show CDR1 as LGHNA and CDR2 as YSLEER. V was clipped by 0 bases and J by 3 bases, with 11 bases between them. The CDR3 sequence is 15 residues long. This sequence was found in a woman aged 35-75 years with stage II squamous cell lung carcinoma. The genes are TRBV4-3 and TRBJ1-2; no reliable D call. The sequences come from PBMCs, collected before any cancer treatment. CDR3 sequence (DNA): TGCGCCAGCAGCCAAGATTCGGGGATCGACTATGGCTACACCTTC. Translating gives CASSQDSGIDYGYTF.